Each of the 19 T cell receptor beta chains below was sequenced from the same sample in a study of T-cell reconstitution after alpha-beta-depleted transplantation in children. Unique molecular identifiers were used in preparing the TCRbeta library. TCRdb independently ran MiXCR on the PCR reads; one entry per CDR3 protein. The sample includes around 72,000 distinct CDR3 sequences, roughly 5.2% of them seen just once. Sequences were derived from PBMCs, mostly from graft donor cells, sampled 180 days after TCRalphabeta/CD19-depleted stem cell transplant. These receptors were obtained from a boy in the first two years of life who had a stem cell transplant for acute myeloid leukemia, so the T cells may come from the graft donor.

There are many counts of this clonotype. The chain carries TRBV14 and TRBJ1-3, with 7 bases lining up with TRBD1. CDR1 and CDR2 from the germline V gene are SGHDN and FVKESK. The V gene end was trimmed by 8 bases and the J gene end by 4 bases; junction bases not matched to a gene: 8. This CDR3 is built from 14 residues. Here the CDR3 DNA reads TGTGCCAGCGCGAGGGGGCTTCGCGGAAACACCATATATTTT. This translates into CASARGLRGNTIYF.

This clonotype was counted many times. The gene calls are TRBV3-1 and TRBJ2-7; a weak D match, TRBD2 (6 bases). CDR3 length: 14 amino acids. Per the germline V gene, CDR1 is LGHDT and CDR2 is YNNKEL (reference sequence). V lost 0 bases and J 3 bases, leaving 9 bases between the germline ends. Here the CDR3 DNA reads TGTGCCAGCAGCCAAGATAGGACTAACTACGAGCAGTACGTC. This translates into CASSQDRTNYEQYV.

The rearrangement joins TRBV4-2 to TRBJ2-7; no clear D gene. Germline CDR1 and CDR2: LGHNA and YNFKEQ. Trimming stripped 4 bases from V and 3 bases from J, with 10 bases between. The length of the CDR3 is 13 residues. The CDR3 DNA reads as TGTGCCAGCAGCCCCGGGCTCCTCTACGAGCAGTACTTC. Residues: CASSPGLLYEQYF.

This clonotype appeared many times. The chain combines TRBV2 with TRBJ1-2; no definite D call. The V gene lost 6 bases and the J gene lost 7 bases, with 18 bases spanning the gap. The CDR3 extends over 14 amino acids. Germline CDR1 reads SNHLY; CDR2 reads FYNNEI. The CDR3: CASSPRARESGYTF. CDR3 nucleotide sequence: TGTGCCAGCAGCCCTCGAGCCCGGGAGAGTGGCTACACCTTC.

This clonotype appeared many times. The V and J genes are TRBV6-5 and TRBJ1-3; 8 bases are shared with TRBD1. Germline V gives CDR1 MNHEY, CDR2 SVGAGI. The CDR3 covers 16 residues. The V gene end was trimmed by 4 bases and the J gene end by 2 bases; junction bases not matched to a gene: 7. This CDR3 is CASSFGQGKTGNTIYF. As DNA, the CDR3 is TGTGCCAGCAGTTTCGGACAGGGAAAGACTGGAAACACCATATATTTT.

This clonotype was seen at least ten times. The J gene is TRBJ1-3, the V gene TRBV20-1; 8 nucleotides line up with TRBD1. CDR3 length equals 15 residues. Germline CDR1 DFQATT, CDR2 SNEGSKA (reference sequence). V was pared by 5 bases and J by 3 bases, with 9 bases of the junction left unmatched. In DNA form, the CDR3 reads TGCAGTGCTCCTGGGGGACAGGTGAATGGAAACACCATATATTTT. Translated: CSAPGGQVNGNTIYF.

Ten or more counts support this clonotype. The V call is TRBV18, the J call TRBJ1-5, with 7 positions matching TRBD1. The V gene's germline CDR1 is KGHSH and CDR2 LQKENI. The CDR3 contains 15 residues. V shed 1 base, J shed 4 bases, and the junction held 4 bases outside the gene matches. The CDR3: CASSPQRGQNQPQHF. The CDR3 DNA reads TGTGCCAGCTCACCACAGAGGGGACAGAATCAGCCCCAGCATTTT. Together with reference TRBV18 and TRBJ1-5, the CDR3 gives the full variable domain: NAGVMQNPRHLVRRRGQEARLRCSPMKGHSHVYWYRQLPEEGLKFMVYLQKENIIDESGMPKERFSAEFPKEGPSILRIQQVVRGDSAAYFCASSPQRGQNQPQHFGDGTRLSIL.

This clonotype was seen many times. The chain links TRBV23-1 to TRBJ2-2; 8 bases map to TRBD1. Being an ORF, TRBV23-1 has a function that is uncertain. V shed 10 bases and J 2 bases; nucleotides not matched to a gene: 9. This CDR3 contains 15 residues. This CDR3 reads CANFDGTGNTGELFF. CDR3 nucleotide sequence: TGCGCCAACTTCGACGGGACAGGCAACACCGGGGAGCTGTTTTTT.

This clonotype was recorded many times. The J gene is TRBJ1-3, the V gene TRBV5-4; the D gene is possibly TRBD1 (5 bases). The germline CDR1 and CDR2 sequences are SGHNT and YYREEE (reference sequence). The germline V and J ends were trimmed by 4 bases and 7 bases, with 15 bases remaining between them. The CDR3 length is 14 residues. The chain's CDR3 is CASSATQGSNTIYF. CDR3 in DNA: TGTGCCAGCAGCGCCACGCAGGGCTCGAACACCATATATTTT.

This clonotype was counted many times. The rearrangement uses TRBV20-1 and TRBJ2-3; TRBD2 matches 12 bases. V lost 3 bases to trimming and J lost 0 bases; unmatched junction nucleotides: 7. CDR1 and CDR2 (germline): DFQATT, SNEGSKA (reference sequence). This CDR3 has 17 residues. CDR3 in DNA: TGCAGTGCTAGGCCCCCCGGACTAGCGGGGAGCACAGATACGCAGTATTTT. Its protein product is CSARPPGLAGSTDTQYF.

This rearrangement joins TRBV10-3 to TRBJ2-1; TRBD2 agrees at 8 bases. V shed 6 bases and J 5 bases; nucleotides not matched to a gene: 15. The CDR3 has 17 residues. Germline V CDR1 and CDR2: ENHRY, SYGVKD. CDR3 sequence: CAISLGGLAGGDNEQFF. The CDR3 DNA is TGTGCCATCAGCCTTGGCGGACTAGCTGGGGGGGACAATGAGCAGTTCTTC.

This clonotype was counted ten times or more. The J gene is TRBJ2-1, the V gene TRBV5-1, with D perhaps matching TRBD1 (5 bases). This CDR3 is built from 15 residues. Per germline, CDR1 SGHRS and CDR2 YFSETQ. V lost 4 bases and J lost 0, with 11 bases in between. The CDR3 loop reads CASSTTVSSYNEQFF. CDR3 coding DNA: TGCGCCAGCAGCACGACAGTGAGCTCCTACAATGAGCAGTTCTTC. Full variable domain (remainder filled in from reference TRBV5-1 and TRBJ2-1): KAGVTQTPRYLIKTRGQQVTLSCSPISGHRSVSWYQQTPGQGLQFLFEYFSETQRNKGNFPGRFSGRQFSNSRSEMNVSTLELGDSALYLCASSTTVSSYNEQFFGPGTRLTVL.

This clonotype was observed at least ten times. CDR3 DNA: TGTGCCAGCACCCGAGGAACAAATTACGAGCAGTACGTC. Encoded protein: CASTRGTNYEQYV. This chain uses TRBV2 with TRBJ2-7; no clear D gene. Deletions cut 7 bases from V and 4 bases from J, with 14 bases between. Germline loops: CDR1 SNHLY, CDR2 FYNNEI. The CDR3 has 13 residues.

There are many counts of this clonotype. In DNA, the CDR3 is TGTGCCACCAGTGATTTCAGTGGGACTGATACGCAGTATTTT. The encoded protein is CATSDFSGTDTQYF. The chain couples TRBV24-1 to TRBJ2-3, with D maybe TRBD2 (6 bases). This CDR3 has 14 amino acids. The V end lost 1 base, the J end lost 6 bases, and 10 bases lay between the germline ends. Per the germline V gene, CDR1 is KGHDR and CDR2 is SFDVKD.

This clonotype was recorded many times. The CDR3 DNA is TGTGCCAGCAGCTTAGAGGCGACCGTCCTGGTGGGGTACGAGCAGTACTTC. Its protein product is CASSLEATVLVGYEQYF. J is TRBJ2-7 and V is TRBV7-9; D unresolved. The CDR3 contains 17 residues. The ends were cut back, 1 base at V and 4 bases at J, with 20 bases in the middle. CDR1 and CDR2 (germline): SEHNR, FQNEAQ (reference sequence).

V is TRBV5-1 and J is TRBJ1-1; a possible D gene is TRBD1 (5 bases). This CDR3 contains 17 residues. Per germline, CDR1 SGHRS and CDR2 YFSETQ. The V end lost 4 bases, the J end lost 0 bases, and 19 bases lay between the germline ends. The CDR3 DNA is TGCGCCAGCAGCGACCCGGGGGGGGAAAGAATGAACACTGAAGCTTTCTTT. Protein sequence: CASSDPGGERMNTEAFF. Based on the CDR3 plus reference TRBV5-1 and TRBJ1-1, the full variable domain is KAGVTQTPRYLIKTRGQQVTLSCSPISGHRSVSWYQQTPGQGLQFLFEYFSETQRNKGNFPGRFSGRQFSNSRSEMNVSTLELGDSALYLCASSDPGGERMNTEAFFGQGTRLTVV.

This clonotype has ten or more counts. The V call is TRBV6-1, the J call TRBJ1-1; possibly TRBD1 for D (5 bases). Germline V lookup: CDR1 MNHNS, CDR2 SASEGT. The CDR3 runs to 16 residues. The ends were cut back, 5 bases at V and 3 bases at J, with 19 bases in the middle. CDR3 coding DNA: TGTGCCAGCAGTCTATACTGGGGGTTTCTCCACACTGAAGCTTTCTTT. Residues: CASSLYWGFLHTEAFF.

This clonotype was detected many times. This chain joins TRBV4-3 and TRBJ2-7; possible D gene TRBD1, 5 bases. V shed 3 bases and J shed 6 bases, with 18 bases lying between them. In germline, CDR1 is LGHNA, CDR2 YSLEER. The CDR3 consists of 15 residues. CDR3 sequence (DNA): TGCGCCAGCAGCCAGGGTTTAAGCAGGGTCGGCGAGCAGTACTTC. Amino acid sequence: CASSQGLSRVGEQYF.

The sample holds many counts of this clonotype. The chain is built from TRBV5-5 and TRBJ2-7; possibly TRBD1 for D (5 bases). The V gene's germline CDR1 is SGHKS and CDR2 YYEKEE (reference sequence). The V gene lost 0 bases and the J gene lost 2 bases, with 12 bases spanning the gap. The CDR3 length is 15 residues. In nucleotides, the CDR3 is TGTGCCAGCAGCTTGGCAACAGGCCTTACCTACGAGCAGTACTTC. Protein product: CASSLATGLTYEQYF.